This T cell receptor beta chain was sequenced during a study of T-cell reconstitution after alpha-beta-depleted transplantation in children. General study results and limits: High day-60 TCRbeta diversity in some patients came from surviving recipient T cells and thymic progenitors. One year after transplant, T-cell counts and diversity came mostly from newly produced T cells. Reportedly, only several hundred clones from non-depleted graft cells drove alpha-beta T-cell counts at about two months.

To note about this clonotype: Its matching antigen is unknown.

Preparation of the TCRbeta library was carried out with unique molecular identifiers. TCRdb re-analysed the PCR reads in MiXCR, keeping a single row per CDR3 protein. Of fewer than 250,000 distinct CDR3 sequences in the sample, roughly 18% were seen once. The CDR3 runs 12 residues. The germline gives CDR1 DFQATT, CDR2 SNEGSKA (reference sequence). Trimming took 7 bases from V and 6 from J, leaving 14 bases between them. The TCR comes from a male patient aged 2 to 9 who had a stem cell transplant for acute lymphoblastic leukemia, so the T cells may come from the graft donor. The chain uses TRBV20-1 and TRBJ2-3; D uncertain. The sample here was PBMCs, mostly from graft donor cells, taken 360 days after TCRalphabeta/CD19-depleted stem cell transplant. The CDR3 DNA reads as TGCAGTGGGGCCCTCCTCGGGGATACGCAGTATTTT. Protein product: CSGALLGDTQYF.